This T cell receptor beta chain originates from a study of cytomegalovirus exposure and HLA in healthy donors. Findings and limits, study-wide: Follow-up analysis found HLA locus-dependent TCR association rates, highest for DRB1 and lowest for HLA-C. Roughly even sequencing depth across donors was the assumption behind the presence/absence analyses. A missense DCLRE1C variant was associated with V- and J-gene trimming of TCR beta chains in a later analysis, and an independent cohort replicated the association. The study listed approximately 160 cytomegalovirus-associated TCR beta chains.

This clone was detected a few times. Its target is not known. PCR employed 60 Vbeta and 13 Jbeta primers. The repertoire was sequenced with immunoSEQ multiplex PCR; TCRdb's copy has only in-frame clones and lacks some. The data contain roughly 160,000 clones, 80% of them singletons. Sequencing was performed on PBMCs. This clonotype originated in a woman in her forties or fifties in good health and CMV-seropositive.

CDR3 in DNA: TGTGCCACCAGCTCAGGTAGCGGGTCCTACAATGAGCAGTTCTTC. Residues: CATSSGSGSYNEQFF. The V and J genes are TRBV15 and TRBJ2-1; 7 bases fit TRBD2. Germline CDR1 is LNHNV and CDR2 is YYDKDF (reference sequence). With V trimmed by 5 bases and J by 1 base, 5 bases remained unmatched. The length of the CDR3 is 15 residues. Together with reference TRBV15 and TRBJ2-1, the CDR3 gives the full variable domain: DAMVIQNPRYQVTQFGKPVTLSCSQTLNHNVMYWYQQKSSQAPKLLFHYYDKDFNNEADTPDNFQSRRPNTSFCFLDIRSPGLGDTAMYLCATSSGSGSYNEQFFGPGTRLTVL.